This entry lists 20 T cell receptor beta chains sequenced from one sample in a study of blood T cell repertoires in COVID-19. Repertoires were generated with immunoSEQ multiplex PCR, while TCRdb's copy carries only in-frame clones and drops some. The data hold over 90,000 clones, with about 88% observed a single time. Sequencing was performed on peripheral blood. Source of these receptors: a man at least 80 years old with acute or convalescent COVID-19.

The chain is built from TRBV9 and TRBJ2-1; D remains unclear. From germline, CDR1 is SGDLS and CDR2 YYNGEE. The length of the CDR3 is 15 residues. V dropped 0 bases and J dropped 6 bases, with 13 bases sitting between them. CDR3 protein: CASSVGSSNFNEQFF. In DNA, the CDR3 is TGTGCCAGCAGCGTAGGGTCTAGTAATTTCAATGAGCAGTTCTTC. The complete variable domain, with remaining parts taken from reference TRBV9 and TRBJ2-1, reads DSGVTQTPKHLITATGQRVTLRCSPRSGDLSVYWYQQSLDQGLQFLIQYYNGEERAKGNILERFSAQQFPDLHSELNLSSLELGDSALYFCASSVGSSNFNEQFFGPGTRLTVL.

In DNA form, the CDR3 reads TGCAGCGGAGGGACAGGGGGCGGCTACAATGAGCAGTTCTTC. Translated: CSGGTGGGYNEQFF. This chain joins TRBV29-1 and TRBJ2-1; 12 bases are a match to TRBD1. The CDR3 contains 14 residues. Trimming took 7 bases from V and 3 from J; bases not matched to a gene: 4. Germline CDR1 reads SQVTM; CDR2 reads ANQGSEA.

This clone was observed a few times. The CDR3 DNA is TGTGCCAGCAGTGGAGGGGATAACTATGGCTACACCTTC. Protein product: CASSGGDNYGYTF. The chain couples TRBV27 to TRBJ1-2; D perhaps matches TRBD1 (5 bases). The V gene lost 5 bases and the J gene lost 1 base, with 8 bases spanning the gap. In germline, CDR1 is MNHEY, CDR2 SMNVEV (reference sequence). The CDR3 runs 13 residues.

The chain has TRBV19 and TRBJ1-5; D is possibly TRBD1 (5 bases). This CDR3 is 13 amino acids long. The V gene lost 7 bases and the J gene lost 4 bases, with 11 bases spanning the gap. Germline CDR1 and CDR2: LNHDA and SQIVND (reference sequence). In DNA form, the CDR3 reads TGTGCCAGTATGGGGGGGAGGAATCAGCCCCAGCATTTT. Translating it yields CASMGGRNQPQHF.

This rearrangement joins TRBV28 to TRBJ2-1; 15 bases align to TRBD2. The junction had 2 bases not matched to a gene; V was cut back by 1 base and J by 7 bases. The CDR3 covers 16 residues. Germline V gives CDR1 MDHEN, CDR2 SYDVKM. The CDR3 DNA reads TGTGCCAGCAGTTTATCCGGGACTAGCGGGAGGAATGAGCAGTTCTTC. Amino acid sequence: CASSLSGTSGRNEQFF. Based on the CDR3 plus reference TRBV28 and TRBJ2-1, the full variable domain is DVKVTQSSRYLVKRTGEKVFLECVQDMDHENMFWYRQDPGLGLRLIYFSYDVKMKEKGDIPEGYSVSREKKERFSLILESASTNQTSMYLCASSLSGTSGRNEQFFGPGTRLTVL.

This clone was recorded only once. The chain has TRBV30 and TRBJ1-1; no clear D. V was shortened by 2 bases and J by 6 bases, with 10 bases between the two germline ends. In germline, CDR1 is GTSNPN, CDR2 SVGIG (reference sequence). The CDR3 is 12 amino acids. Here the CDR3 DNA reads TGTGCCTGGAGTCTCCCCCCGGCTGAAGCTTTCTTT. Encoded protein: CAWSLPPAEAFF. Complete variable domain (other parts from reference TRBV30 and TRBJ1-1): SQTIHQWPATLVQPVGSPLSLECTVEGTSNPNLYWYRQAAGRGLQLLFYSVGIGQISSEVPQNLSASRPQDRQFILSSKKLLLSDSGFYLCAWSLPPAEAFFGQGTRLTVV.

The CDR3 reads CASSQEDRGHYNEQFF. In DNA, the CDR3 is TGTGCCAGCAGCCAAGAGGACAGGGGGCACTACAATGAGCAGTTCTTC. The chain combines TRBV3-1 (or the pseudogene TRBV3-2) with TRBJ2-1; 11 nucleotides match TRBD1. V shed 0 bases and J 3 bases; nucleotides not matched to a gene: 1. CDR3 length: 16 amino acids. Germline V gene sequence: CDR1 LGHDT, CDR2 YNNKEL (reference sequence).

V usage is TRBV28 and J usage is TRBJ2-7, with TRBD1 matching over 7 bases. Germline trimming cut 6 bases from V and 5 bases from J; bases unmatched to any gene: 7. The CDR3 has 13 amino acids. Germline V gives CDR1 MDHEN, CDR2 SYDVKM. CDR3 in amino acids: CASRPDRRHEQYF. CDR3 coding DNA: TGTGCCAGCAGACCGGACAGGCGGCACGAGCAGTACTTC. The complete variable domain, with remaining parts taken from reference TRBV28 and TRBJ2-7, reads DVKVTQSSRYLVKRTGEKVFLECVQDMDHENMFWYRQDPGLGLRLIYFSYDVKMKEKGDIPEGYSVSREKKERFSLILESASTNQTSMYLCASRPDRRHEQYFGPGTRLTVT.

This chain connects TRBV3-1 (or the pseudogene TRBV3-2) to TRBJ2-7; TRBD2 aligns across 9 bases. This CDR3 spans 15 amino acids. After removal of 4 bases from V and 3 bases from J, the junction contained 7 bases not matched to a gene. CDR1 is LGHDT, CDR2 YNNKEL, per germline (reference sequence). The CDR3 loop reads CASSPRSSGNYEQYF. For the CDR3, the DNA is TGTGCCAGCAGCCCTAGGTCTAGCGGGAACTACGAGCAGTACTTC.

This rearrangement joins TRBV7-3 to TRBJ2-7; D is unclear. With 6 bases removed from V and 7 bases from J, the gap between germline ends came to 7 bases. Germline lookup yields CDR1 SGHTA and CDR2 FQGTGA. The CDR3 consists of 10 residues. CDR3 residues: CASRFREQYF. The DNA for the CDR3 is TGTGCCAGCAGGTTCAGGGAGCAGTACTTC.

The V gene is TRBV10-3, the J gene TRBJ2-6; D is perhaps TRBD2 (6 bases). The germline V gene encodes CDR1 ENHRY and CDR2 SYGVKD. Deletions cut 0 bases from V and 0 bases from J, with 12 bases between. The CDR3 consists of 18 residues. The CDR3 loop reads CAISESGSRGSGANVLTF. The CDR3 DNA is TGTGCCATCAGTGAGTCCGGGAGCCGCGGCTCTGGGGCCAACGTCCTGACTTTC.

The CDR3 spells CASQGVGGADTQYF. As DNA, the CDR3 is TGTGCCAGCCAAGGAGTTGGGGGCGCAGATACGCAGTATTTT. The genes are TRBV28 and TRBJ2-3, with D maybe TRBD1 (6 bases). The CDR3 sequence is 14 residues long. Trimming shortened V by 8 bases and J by 4 bases, and 16 bases separated the two germline ends. Germline CDR1 reads MDHEN; CDR2 reads SYDVKM.

V usage is TRBV7-2 and J usage is TRBJ2-1, with D unclear. V gave up 0 bases and J gave up 7 bases, with 10 bases separating them. CDR1 is SGHTA and CDR2 is FQGNSA in the germline V gene. The length of the CDR3 is 14 residues. This CDR3 is CASSLAAPTNEQFF. CDR3 sequence (DNA): TGTGCCAGCAGCTTAGCGGCCCCGACAAATGAGCAGTTCTTC.

The rearrangement links TRBV7-6 to TRBJ2-2, with a possible D match to TRBD2 (6 bases). The V end was cut by 5 bases, the J end by 6 bases, with 16 bases between. This CDR3 comprises 15 residues. Germline values: CDR1 SGHVS, CDR2 FNYEAQ. In DNA form, the CDR3 reads TGTGCCAGCAGCCCGACCCAAGGAGGGCCCGGGGAGCTGTTTTTT. Amino acids: CASSPTQGGPGELFF.

This chain uses TRBV2 with TRBJ2-5; 9 nucleotides match TRBD1. Germline CDR1 SNHLY, CDR2 FYNNEI. The CDR3 consists of 17 residues. Germline trimming cut 2 bases from V and 5 bases from J; bases unmatched to any gene: 12. CDR3 sequence: CASSEPRDRVWEETQYF. Here the CDR3 DNA reads TGTGCCAGCAGTGAACCCCGGGACAGGGTGTGGGAGGAGACCCAGTACTTC. Variable domain in full (rest from reference TRBV2 and TRBJ2-5): EPEVTQTPSHQVTQMGQEVILRCVPISNHLYFYWYRQILGQKVEFLVSFYNNEISEKSEIFDDQFSVERPDGSNFTLKIRSTKLEDSAMYFCASSEPRDRVWEETQYFGPGTRLLVL.

This clone showed up just once. This chain joins TRBV15 and TRBJ2-3; TRBD2 agrees at 8 bases. The germline V gene encodes CDR1 LNHNV and CDR2 YYDKDF (reference sequence). The CDR3 totals 16 residues. The V segment lost 3 bases and the J segment 3 bases; nucleotides outside the gene matches: 8. CDR3 sequence (DNA): TGTGCCACCAGCAGTCTCCAGCCGGGAGGGACAGATACGCAGTATTTT. Amino acids: CATSSLQPGGTDTQYF.

This clone was seen once. The chain joins TRBV9 to TRBJ2-2; possibly TRBD2 for D (6 bases). Trimming left V 0 bases short and J 6 bases short, with 12 bases between. There are 15 residues in the CDR3. Per germline, CDR1 SGDLS and CDR2 YYNGEE. CDR3: CASSVEPGAAGELFF. CDR3 nucleotide sequence: TGTGCCAGCAGCGTAGAACCGGGAGCGGCCGGGGAGCTGTTTTTT.

On this clone itself: This specimen includes other DNA sequences encoding the same CDR3. This sequence joins TRBV30 and TRBJ1-6; D may be TRBD1 (5 bases). V gave up 1 base and J gave up 5 bases, with 6 bases separating them. CDR3 length: 13 residues. From germline, CDR1 is GTSNPN and CDR2 SVGIG (reference sequence). CDR3 region: CAWSGQNNSPLHF. The CDR3 DNA sequence: TGTGCCTGGAGTGGACAGAATAATTCACCCCTCCACTTT.

V usage is TRBV28 and J usage is TRBJ2-1, with TRBD1 matching over 8 bases. The CDR3 loop spans 14 amino acids. After removal of 5 bases from V and 1 base from J, the junction contained 1 base not matched to a gene. CDR1 and CDR2 from the germline V gene are MDHEN and SYDVKM. CDR3 DNA sequence: TGTGCCAGCAGTCGGACAGGGTCCTACAATGAGCAGTTCTTC. It is translated as CASSRTGSYNEQFF.

The CDR3 is CASSLSGGRGPLSYEQYF. CDR3 bases: TGTGCCAGCAGTTTATCGGGCGGGAGGGGGCCGCTTTCCTACGAGCAGTACTTC. This rearrangement joins TRBV27 to TRBJ2-7, with 9 positions matching TRBD2. J lost 1 base, V lost 0 bases, and 10 bases had no gene match. Germline V gene lookup returns CDR1 MNHEY and CDR2 SMNVEV (reference sequence). This CDR3 contains 18 residues.